These 7 T cell receptor beta chains originate from one sample sequenced in a study of blood T cell repertoires in COVID-19. The method was immunoSEQ multiplex PCR; TCRdb's version includes in-frame clones alone and lacks a portion of them. Found here are about 280,000 clones, approximately 91% of them singletons; the top ten hold 2% to 2.5%. What was sequenced was peripheral blood. Receptor source: a man aged 45-60 years with acute or convalescent COVID-19.

The V call is TRBV5-5, the J call TRBJ1-1, with 7 bases identical to TRBD1. V lost 4 bases, J lost 6 bases, and 6 bases stayed unmatched. CDR3 length: 13 amino acids. Germline V gene lookup returns CDR1 SGHKS and CDR2 YYEKEE (reference sequence). In nucleotides, the CDR3 is TGTGCCAGCAGCGTCTACAGGGGCCCTGAAGCTTTCTTT. Translating gives CASSVYRGPEAFF.

The chain has TRBV30 and TRBJ2-7, with D possibly matching TRBD1 (5 bases). The CDR3 has 13 amino acids. V was cut by 0 bases and J by 4 bases, with 10 bases left in between. In germline, CDR1 is GTSNPN, CDR2 SVGIG (reference sequence). The CDR3 DNA is TGTGCCTGGAGTGTAGTTTCAGGGTACGAGCAGTACTTC. This sequence encodes CAWSVVSGYEQYF.

CDR3 amino acids: CASSFRGATEAFF. In DNA, the CDR3 is TGTGCCAGCAGTTTTCGGGGGGCCACTGAAGCTTTCTTT. V is TRBV12-3 or TRBV12-4 and J is TRBJ1-1; TRBD1 might be the D (6 bases). The CDR3 spans 13 residues. Trimming cost V 3 bases and J 4 bases, with 9 bases left between them.

This chain connects TRBV3-1 (or the pseudogene TRBV3-2) to TRBJ2-5; tentative D call: TRBD2 (5 bases). V shed 1 base and J shed 6 bases, with 18 bases lying between them. The germline V gene has CDR1 LGHDT and CDR2 YNNKEL (reference sequence). This CDR3 has 16 amino acids. CDR3 amino acids: CASSQVEGLPLKTQYF. The CDR3 DNA is TGTGCCAGCAGCCAAGTTGAGGGATTGCCGTTAAAGACCCAGTACTTC.

The V call is TRBV6-6, the J call TRBJ1-1; D is uncertain. Per germline, CDR1 MNHNY and CDR2 SVGAGI (reference sequence). The CDR3 contains 14 residues. Trimming left V 7 bases short and J 0 bases short, with 12 bases between. For the CDR3, the DNA is TGTGCCAGCACCCCGGGAGACATGAACACTGAAGCTTTCTTT. Encoded protein: CASTPGDMNTEAFF.

This sequence joins TRBV10-2 and TRBJ1-1, with D possibly being TRBD1 (5 bases). Germline values: CDR1 WSHSY, CDR2 SAAADI. This CDR3 comprises 13 residues. V shed 8 bases and J shed 4 bases, with 14 bases lying between them. The CDR3 DNA sequence: TGCGCCAGCGGGTCCCAGGGTGGCACTGAAGCTTTCTTT. Translation gives CASGSQGGTEAFF.

A single count supports this clone. CDR3 DNA: TGTGCCAGCAGTCCCCCCGGGACCCAGTACTTC. Encoded protein: CASSPPGTQYF. The rearrangement joins TRBV2 to TRBJ2-5; D remains unclear. V was pared by 5 bases and J by 7 bases, with 8 bases between. The CDR3 runs to 11 residues. CDR1 is SNHLY and CDR2 is FYNNEI in the germline V gene.